The clone carrying this T cell receptor beta chain was recorded a few times. Antigen specificity is unknown. The data belong to a study of post-analysis software for immune sequencing data. Background on the study: The disease courses covered relapsing-remitting, secondary progressive and progressive-relapsing multiple sclerosis.

Unique molecular identifiers featured in each of the TCR beta cDNA libraries. cDNA molecules numbering roughly 500,000 came from roughly 1 to 10 million T cells. TCRdb reanalysed the PCR reads using MiXCR and keeps one entry per CDR3 protein. The sample yields fewer than 700,000 distinct CDR3 sequences, roughly 45% seen once. Study conclusions and caveats: Significantly decreased normalized Chao1 diversity was recorded for multiple sclerosis patients relative to controls. About five TRBV segments appeared more often in patients than in controls, and TRBV5-6, TRBV5-1 and TRBV20-1 were among these. The authors found that F measure strongly co-clustered same-batch samples.

CDR3 length: 14 residues. CDR1 is MGHRA and CDR2 is YSYEKL in the germline V gene. V trimming: 0 bases; J trimming: 6 bases; junction bases outside the gene matches: 4. The specimen sequenced was blood. The chain recombines TRBV4-1 with TRBJ1-1, with 7 bases aligning to TRBD1. The clonotype originates from a girl aged 5 to 17 with multiple sclerosis. The CDR3 nucleotides are TGCGCCAGCAGCCAAGATCAAACAGGGGCTGAAGCTTTCTTT. Its protein is CASSQDQTGAEAFF.